These T cell receptor beta chains were read from a single sample in a study of blood T cell repertoires in COVID-19. Data came from immunoSEQ multiplex PCR; TCRdb stores just in-frame clones and leaves some out. The sample gives a few hundred thousand clones, around 87% of which show up once; 10% is in the top ten. Sequencing used peripheral blood. Receptors were obtained from a woman in her 30s with COVID-19, enrolled during active disease. Both conserved end residues are part of each CDR3. A D gene is named only where the DNA matches it firmly. Rows may omit the clone size; those that give it use once, few, many or a size class.

J | size | D | V | DNA | CDR3
TRBJ1-3 | once | NA | TRBV3-1/TRBV3-2 | TGTGCCAGCAGCCTGAGTCCCGCCACCATATATTTT | CASSLSPATIYF
TRBJ2-3 | NA | TRBD2 | TRBV5-4 | TGTGCCAGCAGCCCAAGACTAGCGGGAGGGCCGGCAGATACGCAGTATTTT | CASSPRLAGGPADTQYF
TRBJ2-4 | NA | NA | TRBV11-1 | TGTGCCAGCAGCCCCACGGACACCCTCGGAAACATTCAGTACTTC | CASSPTDTLGNIQYF
TRBJ2-7 | NA | NA | TRBV1 | TGCACCAGCAGCCAAGACGGGACAGAGTACGAGCAGTACTTC | CTSSQDGTEYEQYF
TRBJ1-2 | NA | NA | TRBV6-5 | TGTGCCAGCAGGCGGACAGAAAACTATGGCTACACCTTC | CASRRTENYGYTF
TRBJ1-5 | NA | TRBD1 | TRBV6-5 | TGTGCCAGGGAGACAGGGGCCCAGCCCCAGCATTTT | CARETGAQPQHF
TRBJ2-4 | once | NA | TRBV6-5 | TGTGCCAGCAGTTACCTCTCCCCGGGCCAGGGGATTCAGTACTTC | CASSYLSPGQGIQYF
TRBJ2-7 | NA | NA | TRBV30 | TGTGCCTGGAGCCAGACTCGTTACGAGCAGTACTTC | CAWSQTRYEQYF
TRBJ1-2 | NA | NA | TRBV7-6 | TGTGCCAGCAGCTTAGCGCGAGGTAATGGCTACACCTTC | CASSLARGNGYTF
TRBJ2-1 | NA | NA | TRBV3-1/TRBV3-2 | TGTGCCAGCAGCCCCTTAGTAGGACAGCTAGGCAATGAGCAGTTCTTC | CASSPLVGQLGNEQFF
TRBJ2-7 | NA | NA | TRBV30 | TGTGCCTGGAGCGCTACCTACGAGCAGTACTTC | CAWSATYEQYF
TRBJ1-1 | NA | NA | TRBV12-3/TRBV12-4 | TGTGCCAGCAGTCGGTCATCTTGGACTGAAGCTTTCTTT | CASSRSSWTEAFF
TRBJ1-4 | NA | TRBD1 | TRBV13 | TGTGCCAGCAGCATAGTGGGGACAGGGAATGAAAAACTGTTTTTT | CASSIVGTGNEKLFF
TRBJ1-1 | NA | TRBD1 | TRBV6-6 | TGTGCCAGCAGTTACAGGGGGCCGGACACTGAAGCTTTCTTT | CASSYRGPDTEAFF
TRBJ2-7 | NA | NA | TRBV28 | TGTGCCAGCAGTTTAACAGGGCGCCACGAGCAGTACTTC | CASSLTGRHEQYF
TRBJ1-2 | NA | TRBD1 | TRBV5-6 | TGTGCCAGCAGCTTTAGGGACAGGGTTAACTATGGCTACACCTTC | CASSFRDRVNYGYTF
TRBJ1-1 | once | TRBD1 | TRBV18 | TGTGCCAGCTCTCTTACAGGGGTGGACACTGAAGCTTTCTTT | CASSLTGVDTEAFF
TRBJ1-2 | NA | NA | TRBV7-2 | TGTGCCAGCAGCTTAGCTGGGAGAGGCTATGGCTACACCTTC | CASSLAGRGYGYTF
TRBJ2-5 | few | NA | TRBV19 | TGTGCCAGTAGTATAAAGGGCGGGATACAAGAGACCCAGTACTTC | CASSIKGGIQETQYF
TRBJ1-1 | NA | NA | TRBV4-1 | TGCGCCAGCAGCCAAGTAGACAGGAGCCCTGAAGCTTTCTTT | CASSQVDRSPEAFF
TRBJ2-7 | NA | TRBD2 | TRBV9 | TGTGCCAGCAGCGTAGGAGTTAGCGGGAGCAGCGAGCAGTACTTC | CASSVGVSGSSEQYF
TRBJ1-1 | NA | NA | TRBV29-1 | TGCAGCGTTACAGGGCAGATGAAGACTGAAGCTTTCTTT | CSVTGQMKTEAFF
TRBJ2-2 | NA | NA | TRBV5-1 | TGCGCCAGCAGCTTGGGTGTAGACACCGGGGAGCTGTTTTTT | CASSLGVDTGELFF
TRBJ1-2 | NA | NA | TRBV9 | TGTGCCAGCAGCCCCCCGGGGATGGATGGCTACACCTTC | CASSPPGMDGYTF
TRBJ1-2 | NA | NA | TRBV5-1 | TGCGCCAGCAGCGGGAGGACACCTAACTATGGCTACACCTTC | CASSGRTPNYGYTF
TRBJ2-3 | NA | TRBD2 | TRBV5-1 | TGCGCCAGCAGCTCACCGGGACTAGCGGGATCAGATACGCAGTATTTT | CASSSPGLAGSDTQYF
TRBJ2-7 | few | NA | TRBV4-1 | TGCGCCAGCAGCCAAGAACGCAGCTACGAGCAGTACTTC | CASSQERSYEQYF
TRBJ2-7 | NA | NA | TRBV30 | TGTGCCTGGAGCGACGGGAGCCTCCCGAGGGAGCAGTACTTC | CAWSDGSLPREQYF
TRBJ2-7 | NA | TRBD1 | TRBV7-3 | TGTGCCAGCAGCTTAACGGCAGGGGGCTATGGGGAGCAGTACTTC | CASSLTAGGYGEQYF
TRBJ2-2 | NA | TRBD1 | TRBV5-1 | TGCGCCAGCAAGGGACAGATTAACACCGGGGAGCTGTTTTTT | CASKGQINTGELFF
TRBJ2-7 | few | NA | TRBV6-1 | TGTGCCAGCAGTGAAATAGAGGGCGAAGCGCACGAGCAGTACTTC | CASSEIEGEAHEQYF
TRBJ1-3 | NA | NA | TRBV7-3 | TGTGCCAGCAGCTCAGGCTCGGGAAACACCATATATTTT | CASSSGSGNTIYF
TRBJ1-6 | NA | NA | TRBV27 | TGTGCCAGCAGTTTAGAGACCGGCCGACTCGGGTTAAATTCACCCCTCCACTTT | CASSLETGRLGLNSPLHF
TRBJ1-2 | NA | TRBD1 | TRBV9 | TGTGCCAGCAGCGGGGGACAGGGGCCCTATGGCTACACCTTC | CASSGGQGPYGYTF
TRBJ1-3 | NA | NA | TRBV18 | TGTGCCAGCTCACCACGGTCAGACTCTGGAAACACCATATATTTT | CASSPRSDSGNTIYF
TRBJ2-2 | NA | NA | TRBV7-3 | TGTGCCAGCAGCTTAACTGGCGGGCCGAACACCGGGGAGCTGTTTTTT | CASSLTGGPNTGELFF
TRBJ1-1 | NA | NA | TRBV4-1 | TGCGCCAGCAGCCAAGGGTCCGGACAGCCTATAGTACTGGCTTTCTTT | CASSQGSGQPIVLAFF
TRBJ2-7 | NA | TRBD2 | TRBV7-2 | TGTGCCAGCAGCTTCTTGTCTAGCGGGAGCGAGCAGTACTTC | CASSFLSSGSEQYF
TRBJ2-1 | NA | TRBD2 | TRBV15 | TGTGCCACCAGCCCTAGCGGTACCTACAATGAGCAGTTCTTC | CATSPSGTYNEQFF
TRBJ2-5 | NA | TRBD2 | TRBV11-2 | TGTGCCAGCAGCTTAGTGAGCGGGAGACGCGAGACCCAGTACTTC | CASSLVSGRRETQYF
TRBJ2-7 | many | TRBD2 | TRBV10-1 | TGCGCCAGCAGTCCCGCTAGCGGGATGATGAACGAGCAGTACTTC | CASSPASGMMNEQYF
TRBJ2-7 | once | TRBD1 | TRBV19 | TGTGCCAGTAGTATAGCCTCACAGGGGGCGCAGATCTACGAGCAGTACTTC | CASSIASQGAQIYEQYF
TRBJ2-1 | many | TRBD2 | TRBV30 | TGTGCCTGGAGCGGGAAGCGGGGCTACAATGAGCAGTTCTTC | CAWSGKRGYNEQFF
TRBJ2-1 | NA | NA | TRBV5-1 | TGCGCCAGCGCCCCCGCCAGGCAGAGCTCCTACAATGAGCAGTTCTTC | CASAPARQSSYNEQFF
TRBJ1-4 | NA | TRBD1 | TRBV5-6 | TGTGCCAGCAGCACCTATAGGACAGGGAGATCCGAAAAACTGTTTTTT | CASSTYRTGRSEKLFF